This T cell receptor (beta chain) is drawn from a study of cytomegalovirus exposure and HLA in healthy donors. The study ran its PCR with 60 Vbeta and 13 Jbeta primers. Method: immunoSEQ multiplex PCR; TCRdb's copy keeps in-frame clones and lacks some. The sample has about 160,000 clones; roughly 78% are singletons. The study's findings and limits: An ancestry cluster, one associated with Asian ancestry, reportedly showed fewer N-insertions than the approximately 670-donor mean in a later analysis.

This clone was counted between two and nine times. Its specificity is unknown. This clonotype originated in a woman aged 40 to 55 in good health and CMV-seronegative. Sample: PBMCs.

CDR3 nucleotides: TGTGCCAGCAGTGAGTACAGGGGAGACTATGGCTACACCTTC. Amino acid sequence: CASSEYRGDYGYTF. The genes are TRBV6-5 and TRBJ1-2; 7 positions agree with TRBD1. This CDR3 is 14 amino acids long. J gave up 3 bases and V 5 bases, and 6 bases lay outside the gene matches. Germline V lookup: CDR1 MNHEY, CDR2 SVGAGI.